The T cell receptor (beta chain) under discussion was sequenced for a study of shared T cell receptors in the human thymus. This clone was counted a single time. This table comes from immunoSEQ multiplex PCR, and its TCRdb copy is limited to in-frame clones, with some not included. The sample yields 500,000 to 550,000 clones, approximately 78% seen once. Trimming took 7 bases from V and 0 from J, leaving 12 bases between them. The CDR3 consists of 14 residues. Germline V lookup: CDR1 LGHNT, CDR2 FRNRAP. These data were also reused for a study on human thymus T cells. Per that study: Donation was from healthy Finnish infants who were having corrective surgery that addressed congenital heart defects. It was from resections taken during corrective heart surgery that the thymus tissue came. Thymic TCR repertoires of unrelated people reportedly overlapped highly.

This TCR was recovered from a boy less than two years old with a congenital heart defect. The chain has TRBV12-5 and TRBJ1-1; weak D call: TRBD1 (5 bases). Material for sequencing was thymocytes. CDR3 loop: CASVPTELNTEAFF. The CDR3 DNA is TGTGCTAGTGTCCCGACAGAACTGAACACTGAAGCTTTCTTT.